The entry below gives a single TCR beta chain sequence along with its context. The V segment lost 3 bases and the J segment 4 bases; nucleotides outside the gene matches: 13. CDR1 is MNHEY, CDR2 SMNVEV, per germline (reference sequence). The CDR3 loop spans 17 amino acids. This record comes from a study of T cells in tumors after PD-1 blockade. Study-level information: Patients had no prior checkpoint blockade, systemic immunosuppressants, or anti-cancer therapy within 4 weeks. Each patient got pembrolizumab 200 mg every 3 weeks or cemiplimab 350 mg every 2 weeks. Some patients also took daily vismodegib 150 mg during anti-PD-1 treatment.

Genomic DNA template from tumor biopsies or peripheral blood, 616 ng to 6,004 ng input. TCRdb's table, derived via immunoSEQ multiplex PCR, lists solely in-frame clones and lacks some. Of roughly 35,000 clones listed, roughly four fifths are singletons. The source of this sequence is a human donor with basal cell carcinoma. The gene calls are TRBV27 and TRBJ1-1; 8 bases map to TRBD1. This material consisted of PBMCs, taken after anti-PD-1 treatment. CDR3 in amino acids: CASSFLAGGPRGTEAFF. CDR3 sequence (DNA): TGTGCCAGCAGTTTTTTAGCAGGGGGCCCCAGGGGCACTGAAGCTTTCTTT.